This T cell receptor (beta chain) was captured in a study of long-term antiretroviral therapy in people with HIV. DNA was extracted from roughly 0.93-9.6 million thawed cryopreserved PBMC. Overall study findings and caveats: Every time point showed a repertoire led by clones expanded before ART.

This clone was recorded a few times. No antigen is known for it. The CDR3 loop spans 13 amino acids. Trimming removed 1 base at V and 5 bases at J, with 7 bases between. Germline CDR1 SGDLS, CDR2 YYNGEE. Version v3.0 of the immunoSEQ assay was performed at survey level. What sequencing targeted per sample was about 40,000-50,000 T-cell genomes. Sequencing used immunoSEQ multiplex PCR; TCRdb keeps in-frame clones, though not all of them. The sample has 30,000 to 50,000 clones; 75% to 90% are singletons. The sample consisted of unsorted PBMCs, taken 3.1 years after starting antiretroviral therapy. This receptor was identified in a woman in her forties or fifties with HIV. This rearrangement joins TRBV9 to TRBJ2-1; D is ambiguous. CDR3 coding DNA: TGTGCCAGCAGCGTAAGGTGGGACAATGAGCAGTTCTTC. Its protein is CASSVRWDNEQFF.